The 28 T cell receptor beta chains below were found in one sample sequenced in a study of CXCR3-negative and CXCR3-positive naive CD8 T cells. Overall study findings and caveats: CXCR3-positive naive cells had more hydrophobic TRB CDR3s than CXCR3-negative naive cells.

The TRB cDNA libraries were prepared by 5' RACE with UMI labels. From the 5' RACE reads, TCRdb lists one entry per CDR3 protein and no DNA. The listing contains nearly 110,000 distinct CDR3 sequences. Their specific antigens are unknown. The source material was naive CXCR3+ CD8+ T cells from blood. Subset defined: CD45RO-CCR7+CD27+CD95- naive CD8+ T cells expressing CXCR3 (TNR3+). The receptors come from a human donor in good health. Some clones in this sample may be carry-over from other donors' samples.

The chain recombines TRBV9 with TRBJ2-3; without DNA, the TCRdb call of TRBD2 cannot be checked. Germline V gene sequence: CDR1 SGDLS, CDR2 YYNGEE. This CDR3 is 19 amino acids long. CDR3 in amino acids: CASSSTSGGAGARSDAQYF.

J is TRBJ2-7 and V is TRBV2; TCRdb proposes TRBD2, but this gene call is untestable without DNA. CDR3 length: 13 residues. Germline CDR1 reads SNHLY; CDR2 reads FYNNEI. CDR3 in amino acids: CASMEGLAYEQYF. Variable domain in full (rest from reference TRBV2 and TRBJ2-7): EPEVTQTPSHQVTQMGQEVILRCVPISNHLYFYWYRQILGQKVEFLVSFYNNEISEKSEIFDDQFSVERPDGSNFTLKIRSTKLEDSAMYFCASMEGLAYEQYFGPGTRLTVT.

The chain joins TRBV25-1 to TRBJ2-7; the TCRdb D gene call, TRBD1, has no DNA to confirm it. The germline V gene has CDR1 MGHDK and CDR2 SYGVNS. The CDR3 is 13 residues long. CDR3 sequence reads: CASSELPGYEQYF.

The V and J genes are TRBV9 and TRBJ2-6. CDR1 is SGDLS and CDR2 is YYNGEE in the germline V gene. The CDR3 is 15 residues long. The CDR3 here is CASSVGGSGANVLTF.

This chain uses TRBV6-5 with TRBJ2-1; the TCRdb call, TRBD1, lacks DNA for checking. CDR3 size: 12 residues. The V gene's germline CDR1 is MNHEY and CDR2 SVGAGI. The chain's CDR3 is CACHRGDDEQFF.

This chain connects TRBV28 to TRBJ2-3; TCRdb outputs TRBD1, but without DNA this stays unchecked. The CDR3 consists of 16 residues. The V gene's germline CDR1 is MDHEN and CDR2 SYDVKM. CDR3 protein: CASSYGGFRHADTQYF.

V usage is TRBV6-4 and J usage is TRBJ2-3; TCRdb's assignment of TRBD1 cannot be checked, as there is no DNA. The germline V gene encodes CDR1 MRHNA and CDR2 SNTAGT. The CDR3 is 18 amino acids. The CDR3 here is CASSDPGGGRGPADTQYF.

The V call is TRBV29-1, the J call TRBJ2-5; TCRdb names TRBD1, which stays unverified in the absence of DNA. Per the germline V gene, CDR1 is SQVTM and CDR2 is ANQGSEA. The CDR3 spans 13 residues. CDR3 residues: CSATGPQGETQYF.

The chain is built from TRBV29-1 and TRBJ2-5; with no DNA, the TCRdb D assignment of TRBD1 cannot be verified. Germline assignment: CDR1 SQVTM and CDR2 ANQGSEA. This CDR3 contains 13 residues. The CDR3 reads CSVVDRSLETQYF. Filled out from reference TRBV29-1 and TRBJ2-5, the complete variable domain reads SAVISQKPSRDICQRGTSLTIQCQVDSQVTMMFWYRQQPGQSLTLIATANQGSEATYESGFVIDKFPISRPNLTFSTLTVSNMSPEDSSIYLCSVVDRSLETQYFGPGTRLLVL.

This sequence joins TRBV6-5 and TRBJ2-3; absent DNA, TCRdb's TRBD2 call cannot be checked. The CDR3 consists of 14 residues. The germline V gene encodes CDR1 MNHEY and CDR2 SVGAGI. CDR3 sequence: CASRVGAFTDTQYF.

V usage is TRBV27 and J usage is TRBJ2-1. This CDR3 contains 14 residues. Germline lookup yields CDR1 MNHEY and CDR2 SMNVEV (reference sequence). The CDR3 region is CASSLTQTYNEQFF.

The chain uses TRBV5-1 and TRBJ2-1; TCRdb lists TRBD2, though no DNA is available to test this call. Germline V gene data show CDR1 as SGHRS and CDR2 as YFSETQ. The CDR3 has 15 amino acids. The CDR3 spells CASSQGTTNYNEQFF.

This chain joins TRBV29-1 and TRBJ2-2; TCRdb designates TRBD1, a call that cannot be tested without DNA. The length of the CDR3 is 13 residues. Germline V gene data show CDR1 as SQVTM and CDR2 as ANQGSEA. The CDR3 reads CSVLGPNTGELFF.

V usage is TRBV15 and J usage is TRBJ1-6; absent DNA, TCRdb's TRBD1 call cannot be checked. This CDR3 has 17 residues. Germline V gene lookup returns CDR1 LNHNV and CDR2 YYDKDF (reference sequence). The CDR3 protein is CATSTSRGQGPNSPLHF.

The chain is built from TRBV3-1 and TRBJ2-1; absent DNA, TCRdb's TRBD1 call cannot be checked. The length of the CDR3 is 17 residues. In germline, CDR1 is LGHDT, CDR2 YNNKEL (reference sequence). CDR3 residues: CASSQTGLTGRGNEQFF.

The chain carries TRBV5-1 and TRBJ2-4; TCRdb's D gene call, TRBD2, goes unchecked for lack of DNA. From germline, CDR1 is SGHRS and CDR2 YFSETQ. The CDR3 is 17 residues long. CDR3 in amino acids: CASSFGLAGVAKNIQYF.

This chain links TRBV30 with TRBJ2-2. The CDR3 has 17 amino acids. Germline assignment: CDR1 GTSNPN and CDR2 SVGIG (reference sequence). CDR3 residues: CAWSVLFPGTNTGELFF.

The chain joins TRBV29-1 to TRBJ2-1; TCRdb reports TRBD1, a call that lacks DNA to check it against. Germline V gene lookup returns CDR1 SQVTM and CDR2 ANQGSEA. The CDR3 extends over 14 amino acids. The CDR3 loop reads CSVDLRGLYNEQFF.

The chain recombines TRBV28 with TRBJ2-1; TCRdb designates TRBD2, a call that cannot be tested without DNA. Germline V gene lookup returns CDR1 MDHEN and CDR2 SYDVKM. The length of the CDR3 is 20 residues. CDR3 region: CASRPRRGLAGPESYNEQFF.

The genes are TRBV7-6 and TRBJ2-7; the D call of TRBD2 rests on TCRdb alone, since no DNA is present to check it. The CDR3 contains 15 residues. Germline V gene data show CDR1 as SGHVS and CDR2 as FNYEAQ. The CDR3 protein is CASSLEAGEPYEQYF.

This sequence joins TRBV19 and TRBJ1-1; the TCRdb D gene call, TRBD1, has no DNA to confirm it. The CDR3 extends over 17 amino acids. CDR1 is LNHDA, CDR2 SQIVND, per germline (reference sequence). CDR3: CASSILPGQRTNTEAFF.

The chain links TRBV5-1 to TRBJ1-2; TCRdb lists TRBD1, though no DNA is available to test this call. The CDR3 is 14 residues long. Germline V CDR1 and CDR2: SGHRS, YFSETQ. CDR3 loop: CASSLGGAGYGYTF.

The J gene is TRBJ2-7, the V gene TRBV20-1; the D call of TRBD2 rests on TCRdb alone, since no DNA is present to check it. Germline V gene lookup returns CDR1 DFQATT and CDR2 SNEGSKA (reference sequence). The CDR3 has 13 residues. The CDR3 is CSATGTNSYEQYF.

The chain is built from TRBV5-1 and TRBJ2-2. Germline assignment: CDR1 SGHRS and CDR2 YFSETQ. The CDR3 loop spans 11 amino acids. This CDR3 reads CASYQNGELFF. Full variable domain (rest looked up from reference TRBV5-1 and TRBJ2-2): KAGVTQTPRYLIKTRGQQVTLSCSPISGHRSVSWYQQTPGQGLQFLFEYFSETQRNKGNFPGRFSGRQFSNSRSEMNVSTLELGDSALYLCASYQNGELFFGEGSRLTVL.

This sequence joins TRBV6-6 and TRBJ2-7; no DNA is available, so the TRBD1 call from TCRdb remains unchecked. From germline, CDR1 is MNHNY and CDR2 SVGAGI (reference sequence). There are 14 residues in the CDR3. The CDR3 loop reads CASSYRTENYEQYF.

The rearrangement links TRBV20-1 to TRBJ1-1. Germline V lookup: CDR1 DFQATT, CDR2 SNEGSKA (reference sequence). The CDR3 is made up of 13 amino acids. The CDR3 reads CSAREDLGYEAFF.

The chain couples TRBV4-3 to TRBJ2-2; TCRdb's D call of TRBD2 is untestable without DNA. The CDR3 contains 18 residues. The germline V gene encodes CDR1 LGHNA and CDR2 YSLEER. CDR3 protein: CASSQDVQRGVNTGELFF.

The rearrangement links TRBV7-9 to TRBJ2-7; TCRdb's D call, TRBD1, is unchecked because there is no DNA. From germline, CDR1 is SEHNR and CDR2 FQNEAQ (reference sequence). The CDR3 contains 15 residues. CDR3 region: CASSLISGGEDEQYF.